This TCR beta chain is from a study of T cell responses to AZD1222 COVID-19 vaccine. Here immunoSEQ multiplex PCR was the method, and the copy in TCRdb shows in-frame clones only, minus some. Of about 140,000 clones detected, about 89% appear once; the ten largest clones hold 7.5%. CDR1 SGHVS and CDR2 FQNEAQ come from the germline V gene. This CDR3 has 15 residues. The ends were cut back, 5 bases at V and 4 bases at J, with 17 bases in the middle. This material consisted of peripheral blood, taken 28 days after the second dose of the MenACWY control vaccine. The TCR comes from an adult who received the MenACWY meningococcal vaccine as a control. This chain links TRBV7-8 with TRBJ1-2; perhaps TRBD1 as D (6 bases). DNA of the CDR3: TGTGCCAGCAGCCCACCCAGGGGCGGAGGCTATGGCTACACCTTC. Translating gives CASSPPRGGGYGYTF.